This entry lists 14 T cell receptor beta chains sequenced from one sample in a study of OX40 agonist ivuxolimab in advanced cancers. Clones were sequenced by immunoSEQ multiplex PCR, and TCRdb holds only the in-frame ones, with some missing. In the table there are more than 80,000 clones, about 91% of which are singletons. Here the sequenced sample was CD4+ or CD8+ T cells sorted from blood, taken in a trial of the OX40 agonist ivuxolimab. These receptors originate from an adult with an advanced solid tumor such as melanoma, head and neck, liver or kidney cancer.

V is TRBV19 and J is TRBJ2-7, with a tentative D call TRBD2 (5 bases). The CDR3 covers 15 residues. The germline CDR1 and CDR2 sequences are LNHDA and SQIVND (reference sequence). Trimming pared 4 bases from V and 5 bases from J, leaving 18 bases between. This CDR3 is CASSTTQPEDDEQYF. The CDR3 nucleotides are TGTGCCAGTAGTACCACCCAGCCGGAGGACGACGAGCAGTACTTC.

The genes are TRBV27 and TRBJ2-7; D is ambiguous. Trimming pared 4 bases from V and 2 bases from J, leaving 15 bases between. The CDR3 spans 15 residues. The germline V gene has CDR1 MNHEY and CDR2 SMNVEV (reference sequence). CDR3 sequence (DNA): TGTGCCAGCAGTTGGAATGGAGTGGGGACCTACGAGCAGTACTTC. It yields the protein CASSWNGVGTYEQYF.

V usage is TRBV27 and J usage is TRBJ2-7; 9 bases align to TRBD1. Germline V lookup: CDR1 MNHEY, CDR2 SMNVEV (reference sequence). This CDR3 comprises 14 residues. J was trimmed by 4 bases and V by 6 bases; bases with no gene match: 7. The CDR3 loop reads CASSPTGGIYEQYF. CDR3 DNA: TGTGCCAGCAGCCCGACAGGGGGGATTTACGAGCAGTACTTC.

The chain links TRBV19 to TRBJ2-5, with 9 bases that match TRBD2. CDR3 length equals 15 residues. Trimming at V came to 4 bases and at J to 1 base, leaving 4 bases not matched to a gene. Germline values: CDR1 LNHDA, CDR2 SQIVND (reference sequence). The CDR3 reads CASSKLAGVQETQYF. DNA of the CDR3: TGTGCCAGTAGTAAGTTAGCGGGAGTCCAAGAGACCCAGTACTTC.

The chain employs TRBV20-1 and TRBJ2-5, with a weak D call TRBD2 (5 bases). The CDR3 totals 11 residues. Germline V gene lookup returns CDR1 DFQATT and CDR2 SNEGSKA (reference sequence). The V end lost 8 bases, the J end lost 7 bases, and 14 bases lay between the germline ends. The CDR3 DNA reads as TGCAGTACCGGGGTCTACGGGACCCAGTACTTC. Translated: CSTGVYGTQYF.

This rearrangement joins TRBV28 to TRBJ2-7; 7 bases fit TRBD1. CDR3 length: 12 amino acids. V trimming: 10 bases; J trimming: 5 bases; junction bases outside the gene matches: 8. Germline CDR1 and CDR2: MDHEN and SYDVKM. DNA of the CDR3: TGTGCCATCGGAGACAGGGTCCACGAGCAGTACTTC. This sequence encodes CAIGDRVHEQYF. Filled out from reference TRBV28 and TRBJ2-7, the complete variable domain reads DVKVTQSSRYLVKRTGEKVFLECVQDMDHENMFWYRQDPGLGLRLIYFSYDVKMKEKGDIPEGYSVSREKKERFSLILESASTNQTSMYLCAIGDRVHEQYFGPGTRLTVT.

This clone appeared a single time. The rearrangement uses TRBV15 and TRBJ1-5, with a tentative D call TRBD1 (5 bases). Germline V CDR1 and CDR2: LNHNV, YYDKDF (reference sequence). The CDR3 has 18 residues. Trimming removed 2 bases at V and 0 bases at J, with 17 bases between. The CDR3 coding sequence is TGTGCCACCAGCAGATCTGGGACGGCGGATTATAGCAATCAGCCCCAGCATTTT. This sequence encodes CATSRSGTADYSNQPQHF.

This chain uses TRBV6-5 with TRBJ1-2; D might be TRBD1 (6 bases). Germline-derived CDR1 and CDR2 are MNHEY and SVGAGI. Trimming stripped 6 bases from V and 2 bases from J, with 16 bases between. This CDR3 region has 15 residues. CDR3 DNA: TGTGCCAGCAGGACCGAAGGAGGGGGAAACTATGGCTACACCTTC. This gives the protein CASRTEGGGNYGYTF.

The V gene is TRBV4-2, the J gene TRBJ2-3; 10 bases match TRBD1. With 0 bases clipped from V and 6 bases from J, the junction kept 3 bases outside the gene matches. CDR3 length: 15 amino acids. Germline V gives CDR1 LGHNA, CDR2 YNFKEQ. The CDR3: CASSQEGQGFDTQYF. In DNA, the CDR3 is TGTGCCAGCAGCCAAGAGGGACAGGGGTTTGATACGCAGTATTTT.

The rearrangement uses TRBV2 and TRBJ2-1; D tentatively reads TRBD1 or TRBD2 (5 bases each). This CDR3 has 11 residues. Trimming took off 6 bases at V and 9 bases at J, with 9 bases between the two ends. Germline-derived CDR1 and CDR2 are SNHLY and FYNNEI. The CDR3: CASREGPEQFF. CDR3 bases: TGTGCCAGCAGAGAGGGACCTGAGCAGTTCTTC.

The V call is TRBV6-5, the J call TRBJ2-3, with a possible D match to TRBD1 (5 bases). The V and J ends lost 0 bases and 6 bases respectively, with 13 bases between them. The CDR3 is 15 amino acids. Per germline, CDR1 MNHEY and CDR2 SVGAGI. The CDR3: CASSYSAGMGDTQYF. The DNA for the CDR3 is TGTGCCAGCAGTTACTCGGCAGGGATGGGCGATACGCAGTATTTT.

The CDR3 nucleotides are TGTGCCAGCAGCCGGTGGGACACTGAAGCTTTCTTT. Its protein product is CASSRWDTEAFF. The V call is TRBV16, the J call TRBJ1-1; D remains unclear. Germline assignment: CDR1 KGHSY and CDR2 FQNENV. There are 12 residues in the CDR3. Between the trimmed V and J ends, which lost 4 bases and 3 bases, there was a span of 6 bases.

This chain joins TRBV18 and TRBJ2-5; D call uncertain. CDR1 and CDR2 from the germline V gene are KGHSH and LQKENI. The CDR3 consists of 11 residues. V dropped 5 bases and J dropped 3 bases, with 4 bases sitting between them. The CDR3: CASSTEETQYF. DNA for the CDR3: TGTGCCAGCTCAACTGAAGAGACCCAGTACTTC.

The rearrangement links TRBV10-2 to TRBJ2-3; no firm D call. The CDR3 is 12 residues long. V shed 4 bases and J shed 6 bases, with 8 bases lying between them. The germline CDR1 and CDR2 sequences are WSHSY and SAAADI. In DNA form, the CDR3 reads TGCGCCAGCAGTGTAACGCGCGATACGCAGTATTTT. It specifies CASSVTRDTQYF.